One and the same sample provided the 29 T cell receptor beta chains below, sequenced in a study of human CD4 T cells and Enterobacteriaceae. The protocol was immunoSEQ multiplex PCR, while the TCRdb copy is restricted to in-frame clones and leaves out a portion. The sample carries roughly 250 clones, roughly two fifths recorded once. CFSE-low CD25+ ICOS+ proliferating activated T cells were FACS-sorted after 6-7 days. At a 2:1 ratio, CFSE-labeled memory CD4+ T cells were cultured with irradiated autologous monocytes pulsed with antigen. The memory gate held CD4+ cells that were not CD45RA+CCR7+CD95- naive cells, over 98% pure. Material for sequencing was bacteria-reactive CD4+ T cells grown in culture. Subset given: CFSE-low proliferating memory CD4 T cells sorted after in vitro stimulation with a heat-inactivated bacterium or M. tuberculosis lysate. The receptors shown here come from a human donor in good health.

The chain recombines TRBV4-3 with TRBJ1-1; TRBD1 matches 9 bases. With V trimmed by 0 bases and J by 1 base, 9 bases remained unmatched. The length of the CDR3 is 18 residues. Per the germline V gene, CDR1 is LGHNA and CDR2 is YSLEER. The CDR3 loop is CASSQDSNRGRWNTEAFF. The CDR3 DNA sequence: TGCGCCAGCAGCCAAGATAGTAACAGGGGGCGCTGGAACACTGAAGCTTTCTTT.

The CDR3 DNA reads as TGTGCCAGCAGTGCCGGGAGGGAAGGGCCACAAGATACGCAGTATTTT. Encoded protein: CASSAGREGPQDTQYF. The chain joins TRBV6-4 to TRBJ2-3; 8 nucleotides line up with TRBD2. CDR3 size: 16 residues. Trimming took 4 bases from V and 5 from J; bases not matched to a gene: 11. The germline V gene encodes CDR1 MRHNA and CDR2 SNTAGT.

CDR3 bases: TGCAGCGTTGAGCGAGCACTAGCATACAAAAGTCGGGCCAACGTCCTGACTTTC. Protein: CSVERALAYKSRANVLTF. The genes are TRBV29-1 and TRBJ2-6, with D perhaps matching TRBD2 (6 bases). CDR3 size: 18 residues. Per germline, CDR1 SQVTM and CDR2 ANQGSEA. Trimming removed 3 bases at V and 5 bases at J, with 23 bases between. The whole variable domain, remainder taken from reference TRBV29-1 and TRBJ2-6, is SAVISQKPSRDICQRGTSLTIQCQVDSQVTMMFWYRQQPGQSLTLIATANQGSEATYESGFVIDKFPISRPNLTFSTLTVSNMSPEDSSIYLCSVERALAYKSRANVLTFGAGSRLTVL.

The rearrangement joins TRBV30 to TRBJ2-3, with D perhaps being TRBD1 or TRBD2 (5 bases each). This CDR3 is built from 15 residues. Trimming removed 3 bases from V and 4 bases from J, with 17 bases in between. Germline lookup yields CDR1 GTSNPN and CDR2 SVGIG (reference sequence). CDR3 residues: CAWSGDLVRADTQYF. In DNA, the CDR3 is TGTGCCTGGAGCGGGGACCTAGTTCGGGCAGATACGCAGTATTTT.

The chain couples TRBV4-3 to TRBJ2-5; D possibly corresponds to TRBD1 (6 bases). The CDR3 has 15 amino acids. Between the trimmed V and J ends, which lost 8 bases and 5 bases, there was a span of 21 bases. The germline gives CDR1 LGHNA, CDR2 YSLEER. CDR3 sequence: CASASEQGSVETQYF. The CDR3 DNA sequence: TGCGCCAGCGCGTCTGAGCAGGGGTCAGTGGAGACCCAGTACTTC.

By frequency in the sample, this clone is large (0.1 to 1%). The chain joins TRBV5-4 to TRBJ2-3, with D perhaps assigned TRBD1 or TRBD2 (5 bases each). V was cut by 4 bases and J by 2 bases, with 11 bases left in between. The germline V gene encodes CDR1 SGHNT and CDR2 YYREEE (reference sequence). The length of the CDR3 is 14 residues. This CDR3 is CASSVGTPTDTQYF. CDR3 bases: TGTGCCAGCAGCGTAGGGACCCCCACAGATACGCAGTATTTT.

The chain uses TRBV9 and TRBJ2-3, with D possibly matching TRBD2 (6 bases). The germline CDR1 and CDR2 sequences are SGDLS and YYNGEE. The CDR3 loop spans 16 amino acids. The V gene lost 6 bases and the J gene lost 0 bases, with 17 bases spanning the gap. The DNA for the CDR3 is TGTGCCAGCACCCCCGCCGGACGGGGGAGCACAGATACGCAGTATTTT. Its protein is CASTPAGRGSTDTQYF.

The chain carries TRBV6-5 and TRBJ2-3, with D maybe TRBD2 (5 bases). The CDR3 extends over 14 amino acids. Germline CDR1 reads MNHEY; CDR2 reads SVGAGI. Trimming removed 7 bases at V and 2 bases at J, with 13 bases between. The CDR3 DNA follows: TGTGCCAGCACCGAGGGAACAAACACAGATACGCAGTATTTT. Translating gives CASTEGTNTDTQYF.

The chain carries TRBV5-8 and TRBJ2-5, with 7 positions matching TRBD1. The V gene's germline CDR1 is SGHTS and CDR2 YDEGEE. V lost 1 base and J lost 4; bases outside the gene matches: 7. The CDR3 has 15 amino acids. CDR3 residues: CASSLIRAGGETQYF. The CDR3 nucleotides read TGTGCCAGCAGCTTGATCAGGGCAGGGGGAGAGACCCAGTACTTC.

This clone showed up just a few times. This chain uses TRBV11-3 with TRBJ2-7; TRBD1 or TRBD2 may be the D gene (5 bases each). The CDR3 consists of 14 residues. Trimming removed 4 bases at V and 0 bases at J, with 10 bases between. In germline, CDR1 is SGHNT, CDR2 YENEEA. The CDR3 sequence is CASSWGRSSYEQYF. CDR3 bases: TGTGCCAGCAGCTGGGGACGGAGCTCCTACGAGCAGTACTTC.

The chain joins TRBV5-1 to TRBJ1-1, with TRBD1 identical over 12 bases. Germline loops: CDR1 SGHRS, CDR2 YFSETQ. The CDR3 runs to 13 residues. V gave up 2 bases and J gave up 8 bases; unmatched junction bases: 1. CDR3 sequence (DNA): TGCGCCAGCAGCTTAGGGACAGGGGGCGAAGCTTTCTTT. Its protein is CASSLGTGGEAFF.

The CDR3 reads CASSRWPRGGLPGYF. In nucleotides, the CDR3 is TGTGCCAGCAGCCGATGGCCCCGAGGGGGGCTCCCGGGGTACTTC. The chain joins TRBV6-6 to TRBJ2-7, with D perhaps matching TRBD1 or TRBD2 (6 bases each). The V and J ends lost 6 bases and 12 bases respectively, with 27 bases between them. The germline CDR1 and CDR2 sequences are MNHNY and SVGAGI (reference sequence). This CDR3 comprises 15 residues.

This clone showed up just once. The chain is built from TRBV5-4 and TRBJ2-3, with D possibly TRBD2 on 6 matching bases. The V gene's germline CDR1 is SGHNT and CDR2 YYREEE (reference sequence). The CDR3 is 15 residues long. Trimming took 4 bases from V and 2 from J, leaving 14 bases between them. The CDR3 bases are TGTGCCAGCAGCCCCCCCCGGGGGTTCACAGATACGCAGTATTTT. Translation gives CASSPPRGFTDTQYF. Combining the CDR3 with reference TRBV5-4 and TRBJ2-3 gives the whole variable domain ETGVTQSPTHLIKTRGQQVTLRCSSQSGHNTVSWYQQALGQGPQFIFQYYREEENGRGNFPPRFSGLQFPNYSSELNVNALELDDSALYLCASSPPRGFTDTQYFGPGTRLTVL.

The chain is built from TRBV11-3 and TRBJ2-7; possibly TRBD2 for D (5 bases). The CDR3 consists of 13 residues. Germline values: CDR1 SGHNT, CDR2 YENEEA. Trimming took off 4 bases at V and 6 bases at J, with 13 bases between the two ends. This CDR3 reads CASSYTRGAEQYF. DNA for the CDR3: TGTGCCAGCAGCTACACTAGAGGTGCCGAGCAGTACTTC.

This chain connects TRBV19 to TRBJ2-3; D is possibly TRBD1 or TRBD2 (5 bases each). This CDR3 comprises 15 residues. Trimming took 3 bases from V and 1 from J, leaving 11 bases between them. Germline V gene sequence: CDR1 LNHDA, CDR2 SQIVND (reference sequence). The CDR3 bases are TGTGCCAGTAGTATTGGGGGAGTCGGCACAGATACGCAGTATTTT. Amino acids: CASSIGGVGTDTQYF.

By frequency in the sample, this clone is hyperexpanded. The chain uses TRBV7-2 and TRBJ1-2; the D is unclear. Trimming stripped 5 bases from V and 1 base from J, with 11 bases between. Germline-derived CDR1 and CDR2 are SGHTA and FQGNSA. CDR3 length: 14 residues. CDR3 nucleotide sequence: TGTGCCAGCAGCGCCCGACCGGATAACTATGGCTACACCTTC. Translating gives CASSARPDNYGYTF.

This clone was seen only a few times. This chain connects TRBV11-3 to TRBJ2-1; 15 bases are shared with TRBD2. This CDR3 region has 19 residues. V dropped 1 base and J dropped 5; count of bases not matched to a gene: 9. Germline values: CDR1 SGHNT, CDR2 YENEEA. CDR3 residues: CASSLVGTSGGSNNNEQFF. CDR3 nucleotides: TGTGCCAGCAGCTTAGTTGGGACTAGCGGGGGGTCAAATAACAATGAGCAGTTCTTC.

V usage is TRBV18 and J usage is TRBJ2-7; D possibly corresponds to TRBD2 (7 bases). This CDR3 has 13 amino acids. V was shortened by 8 bases and J by 2 bases, with 13 bases between the two germline ends. The germline gives CDR1 KGHSH, CDR2 LQKENI. CDR3: CASRGGGPYEQYF. In DNA form, the CDR3 reads TGTGCCAGCCGAGGGGGGGGGCCCTACGAGCAGTACTTC.

The V call is TRBV28, the J call TRBJ2-1, with 10 bases identical to TRBD1. CDR3 length: 15 amino acids. V gave up 5 bases and J gave up 6 bases; unmatched junction bases: 7. The germline V gene has CDR1 MDHEN and CDR2 SYDVKM. CDR3 DNA sequence: TGTGCCAGCAGTGGACAGGGGGTAACCCTCAATGAGCAGTTCTTC. It codes for CASSGQGVTLNEQFF.

The rearrangement joins TRBV6-6 to TRBJ1-5, with TRBD1 matching over 10 bases. Germline-derived CDR1 and CDR2 are MNHNY and SVGAGI (reference sequence). The CDR3 is 14 amino acids. The trim removed 5 bases at V and 9 bases at J, leaving 7 bases unmatched. The CDR3 is CASSKTGGTGPQHF. In DNA, the CDR3 is TGTGCCAGCAGTAAGACAGGGGGCACCGGGCCCCAGCATTTT.

This clone is classed as large. The V gene is TRBV2, the J gene TRBJ2-1, with 8 positions matching TRBD2. The germline CDR1 and CDR2 sequences are SNHLY and FYNNEI. Trimming took 3 bases from V and 6 from J; bases not matched to a gene: 4. CDR3 size: 14 residues. CDR3 DNA: TGTGCCAGCAGTGAGAGTAGCGGGATCAATGAGCAGTTCTTC. Translating gives CASSESSGINEQFF.

DNA for the CDR3: TGCGCCAGCAGCTTGGGGGCTAGCGGCACAGATACGCAGTATTTT. Translating gives CASSLGASGTDTQYF. The chain combines TRBV5-1 with TRBJ2-3, with D perhaps TRBD2 (6 bases). The CDR3 consists of 15 residues. The V end was cut by 0 bases, the J end by 1 base, with 9 bases between. Germline CDR1 and CDR2: SGHRS and YFSETQ.

The rearrangement links TRBV7-2 to TRBJ1-5; D call uncertain. Trimming shortened V by 4 bases and J by 2 bases, and 9 bases separated the two germline ends. The CDR3 is 14 residues long. The V gene's germline CDR1 is SGHTA and CDR2 FQGNSA. In nucleotides, the CDR3 is TGTGCCAGCAGCTCGTTCATGGGCAATCAGCCCCAGCATTTT. It codes for CASSSFMGNQPQHF.

This chain uses TRBV6-1 with TRBJ2-5, with 11 bases identical to TRBD2. The junction had 1 base not matched to a gene; V was cut back by 2 bases and J by 2 bases. The CDR3 spans 15 residues. The germline CDR1 and CDR2 sequences are MNHNS and SASEGT. This CDR3 reads CASSELAGGQETQYF. The CDR3 DNA is TGTGCCAGCAGTGAATTAGCGGGGGGGCAAGAGACCCAGTACTTC.

This clone was recorded only once. V gene TRBV7-1 combines with J gene TRBJ2-6; D unresolved. TRBV7-1 is recorded as an ORF, its role being uncertain. The CDR3 has 19 amino acids. V dropped 5 bases and J dropped 5 bases, with 25 bases sitting between them. The CDR3 region is CASSNNPHEEQSRANVLTF. CDR3 coding DNA: TGTGCCAGCAGCAATAACCCTCACGAGGAACAAAGTCGGGCCAACGTCCTGACTTTC.

This chain links TRBV4-2 with TRBJ2-5, with TRBD2 matching over 11 bases. Germline lookup yields CDR1 LGHNA and CDR2 YNFKEQ. This CDR3 contains 15 residues. With 1 base clipped from V and 2 bases from J, the junction kept 0 bases outside the gene matches. The CDR3 DNA sequence: TGTGCCAGCAGCCAAGGGACTAGCGGGCAAGAGACCCAGTACTTC. Its translation is CASSQGTSGQETQYF.

The V call is TRBV5-6, the J call TRBJ2-3; D possibly uses TRBD1 or TRBD2 (5 bases each). The CDR3 contains 14 residues. V lost 4 bases, J lost 2 bases, and 11 bases lay in between. From germline, CDR1 is SGHDT and CDR2 YYEEEE. CDR3 sequence reads: CASSVGTPTDTQYF. CDR3 in DNA: TGTGCCAGCAGCGTAGGGACCCCCACAGATACGCAGTATTTT.

The CDR3 sequence is CASSQDIPDEQFF. In DNA, the CDR3 is TGCGCCAGCAGCCAAGATATACCCGATGAGCAGTTCTTC. V is TRBV4-3 and J is TRBJ2-1; D gene uncertain. From germline, CDR1 is LGHNA and CDR2 YSLEER. Deletions cut 0 bases from V and 8 bases from J, with 8 bases between. CDR3 length: 13 residues.

V and J are TRBV5-4 and TRBJ2-3; 8 bases fit TRBD1. The V and J ends lost 1 base and 7 bases, in that order; junction bases with no gene match: 8. The CDR3 is 15 amino acids. Germline CDR1 is SGHNT and CDR2 is YYREEE (reference sequence). CDR3 residues: CASSLPGQGANTQYF. The CDR3 DNA follows: TGTGCCAGCAGCTTGCCTGGACAGGGAGCGAATACGCAGTATTTT.